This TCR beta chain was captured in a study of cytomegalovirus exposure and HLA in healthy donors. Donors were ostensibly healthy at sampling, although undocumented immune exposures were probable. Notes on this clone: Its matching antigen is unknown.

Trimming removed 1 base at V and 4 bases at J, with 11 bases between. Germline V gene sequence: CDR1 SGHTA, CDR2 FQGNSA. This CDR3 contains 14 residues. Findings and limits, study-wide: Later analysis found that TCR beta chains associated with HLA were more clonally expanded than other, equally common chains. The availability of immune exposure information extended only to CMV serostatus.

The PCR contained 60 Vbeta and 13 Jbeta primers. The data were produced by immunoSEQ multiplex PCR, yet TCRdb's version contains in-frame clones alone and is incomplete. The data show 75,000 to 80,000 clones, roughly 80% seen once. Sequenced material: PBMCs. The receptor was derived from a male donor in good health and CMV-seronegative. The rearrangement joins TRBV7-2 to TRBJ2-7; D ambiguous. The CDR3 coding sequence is TGTGCCAGCAGCTTAGGAGGTTCTGTGTACGAGCAGTACTTC. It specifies CASSLGGSVYEQYF.